This entry is about one T cell receptor (beta chain). Its target is not known. Data came from immunoSEQ multiplex PCR; TCRdb stores just in-frame clones and leaves some out. This sample has around 100,000 clones; about 90% occur once, and the top ten carry around 5%. This record comes from a study of identifying expanded T cells in peripheral blood. Study outcomes and limitations: Approximately two-week clone count variance significantly increased as total template count grew.

Collection occurred without any documented infections or immune events in donors. The source material was blood. This clonotype originated in a person aged 18-70 years in good health.

The CDR3 region has the DNA TGTGCCAGCAGCGGGACTAGCGTGGACACCGGGGAGCTGTTTTTT. Translated: CASSGTSVDTGELFF. The genes are TRBV9 and TRBJ2-2, with 9 bases that match TRBD2. J gave up 3 bases and V 3 bases, and 3 bases lay outside the gene matches. Germline V CDR1 and CDR2: SGDLS, YYNGEE. CDR3 size: 15 residues. Variable domain in full (rest from reference TRBV9 and TRBJ2-2): DSGVTQTPKHLITATGQRVTLRCSPRSGDLSVYWYQQSLDQGLQFLIQYYNGEERAKGNILERFSAQQFPDLHSELNLSSLELGDSALYFCASSGTSVDTGELFFGEGSRLTVL.